This record looks at one TCR beta chain sequence and its context. This sample was included in a study of blood T cell repertoires in COVID-19. Study summary: Material from acute and convalescent COVID-19 was sourced from the United States, Italy and Spain. PBMCs, B-cell-depleted T cells, or T cells were the source of the cDNA or gDNA that made up the material.

The germline gives CDR1 MNHEY, CDR2 SMNVEV (reference sequence). The CDR3 is made up of 17 amino acids. V lost 6 bases, J lost 0 bases, and 15 bases lay in between. In the original processing: Amplification from reference gene primers served as the basis for estimated nucleated cell counts. Method: immunoSEQ multiplex PCR; TCRdb's copy keeps in-frame clones and lacks some. The V and J calls and the clone size are those of that table, but D and trimming were determined from the DNA. The sample has approximately 77,000 clones; approximately 88% are singletons. Sequencing was carried out using peripheral blood. The genes are TRBV27 and TRBJ1-6; the D gene is possibly TRBD1 (5 bases). The receptor was derived from a woman older than 75 with acute or convalescent COVID-19. CDR3 DNA: TGTGCCAGCAGCATAACAGGCGCTGCCTCCTATAATTCACCCCTCCACTTT. This sequence encodes CASSITGAASYNSPLHF.